This entry lists 9 T cell receptor beta chains sequenced from one sample in a study of molecular identifiers for immune sequencing clone quantification. TCRdb called the PCR reads again in MiXCR, with one record for every CDR3 protein. The sample lists about 510,000 distinct CDR3 sequences, about 25% occurring once. Sample: naive CD8+ T cells from blood, with Jurkat cell RNA spiked in. Subset noted: FACS-sorted CD8+CD4-CCR7+CD45RA+ naive T cells. These receptors were taken from a human donor in good health. Some libraries in this study had Jurkat cell RNA spiked in.

The table lists this clonotype with many counts. The chain couples TRBV5-1 to TRBJ2-5; possible D gene TRBD1, 6 bases. The germline V and J ends were trimmed by 5 bases and 1 base, with 18 bases remaining between them. The CDR3 length is 16 residues. Germline V gene sequence: CDR1 SGHRS, CDR2 YFSETQ. The CDR3 loop reads CASRHGQTIRQETQYF. The CDR3, as DNA: TGCGCCAGCAGGCACGGACAGACGATACGCCAAGAGACCCAGTACTTC.

This clonotype was detected a few times. The chain employs TRBV30 and TRBJ1-3, with no clear D. CDR3 length: 14 amino acids. Between the trimmed V and J ends, which lost 2 bases and 3 bases, there was a span of 11 bases. Germline assignment: CDR1 GTSNPN and CDR2 SVGIG (reference sequence). CDR3 protein: CAWSPTIRGNTIYF. The CDR3 DNA follows: TGTGCCTGGAGTCCTACGATTCGTGGAAACACCATATATTTT.

The chain carries TRBV29-1 and TRBJ2-2; 7 bases fit TRBD1. Germline trimming cut 6 bases from V and 8 bases from J; bases unmatched to any gene: 12. The CDR3 totals 14 residues. Per germline, CDR1 SQVTM and CDR2 ANQGSEA. The CDR3 bases are TGCAGCGTGACCCTCAGGGGGTCGGGTGGGGAGCTGTTTTTT. Translating gives CSVTLRGSGGELFF.

The rearrangement uses TRBV9 and TRBJ2-7, with D maybe TRBD1 (6 bases). The CDR3 is made up of 15 amino acids. Trimming stripped 3 bases from V and 5 bases from J, with 18 bases between. The germline gives CDR1 SGDLS, CDR2 YYNGEE. The CDR3: CASSGTGYRGDEQYF. The CDR3 bases are TGTGCCAGCAGCGGTACAGGGTACCGAGGGGACGAGCAGTACTTC.

Worth noting for this clonotype: A much larger clone differs by one base, so this may be a read error. V is TRBV6-1 and J is TRBJ2-4; D is perhaps TRBD1 (5 bases). Germline loops: CDR1 MNHNS, CDR2 SASEGT. There are 12 residues in the CDR3. Between the trimmed V and J ends, which lost 0 bases and 15 bases, there was a span of 12 bases. The CDR3 loop reads CASSEAQGPRYF. The CDR3 nucleotides are TGTGCCAGCAGTGAAGCGCAGGGCCCCCGGTACTTC.

This clonotype was counted many times. This rearrangement joins TRBV28 to TRBJ1-5; D is unclear. Trimming took off 3 bases at V and 6 bases at J, with 12 bases between the two ends. This CDR3 region has 14 residues. From germline, CDR1 is MDHEN and CDR2 SYDVKM. The chain's CDR3 is CASSLGIVSQPQHF. The CDR3 DNA is TGTGCCAGCAGTTTGGGAATAGTGAGTCAGCCCCAGCATTTT.

This clonotype was counted many times. The V gene is TRBV12-3 or TRBV12-4, the J gene TRBJ1-1; no clear D gene. Trimming shortened V by 2 bases and J by 7 bases, and 8 bases separated the two germline ends. The CDR3 is 12 amino acids. CDR3 residues: CASSLRKNEAFF. DNA for the CDR3: TGTGCCAGCAGTTTAAGGAAAAATGAAGCTTTCTTT.

This clonotype was picked up a small number of times. V usage is TRBV19 and J usage is TRBJ2-3; 10 nucleotides match TRBD2. The germline CDR1 and CDR2 sequences are LNHDA and SQIVND (reference sequence). Losses at the gene ends were 5 bases for V and 2 bases for J; bases not matched to a gene: 7. The CDR3 has 16 residues. The DNA of the CDR3 is TGTGCCAGTAGTGTTGGACTAGCGGCCCTCACAGATACGCAGTATTTT. Translated, it gives CASSVGLAALTDTQYF.

This clonotype has a handful of counts. This rearrangement joins TRBV4-1 to TRBJ1-4; D remains ambiguous. The CDR3 length is 16 residues. The V gene's germline CDR1 is MGHRA and CDR2 YSYEKL. V shed 0 bases and J shed 10 bases, with 18 bases lying between them. CDR3 amino acids: CASSQDSAPTVGKLFF. The DNA of the CDR3 is TGCGCCAGCAGCCAAGATTCGGCCCCAACGGTAGGAAAACTGTTTTTT.